The subject of this entry is one TCR beta chain. The sample belongs to a study of blood T cell repertoires in COVID-19. Profiled with immunoSEQ multiplex PCR; TCRdb holds only in-frame clones, not every one. The table records about 160,000 clones, about 92% of them present only once. Germline CDR1 is SGHRS and CDR2 is YFSETQ. V shed 4 bases and J shed 3 bases, with 17 bases lying between them. The CDR3 is 16 amino acids. This TCR derives from a woman aged 55-69 years with COVID-19, enrolled during active disease. Sequences were obtained from peripheral blood. The rearrangement joins TRBV5-1 to TRBJ2-1; TRBD1 might be the D (6 bases). The CDR3 DNA reads TGCGCCAGCAGCGAGAATACCGGGACACACTACAATGAGCAGTTCTTC. Translation: CASSENTGTHYNEQFF.